Listed here is a single T cell receptor (beta chain). Here immunoSEQ multiplex PCR was the method, and the copy in TCRdb shows in-frame clones only, minus some. The sample contains around 200,000 clones, 85% of which appear only once. The sample is drawn from a study of blood T cell repertoires in COVID-19. Study at large: Nucleic acid was either cDNA or gDNA, and it came from T cells, B-cell-depleted T cells, or PBMCs.

Cohorts were assigned according to the clinical history that participants reported. The CDR3 spans 16 residues. The germline CDR1 and CDR2 sequences are SGHNT and YYREEE (reference sequence). Trimming removed 4 bases from V and 0 bases from J; junction bases left unmatched: 6. Input material: PBMCs or T cells enriched from blood (not recorded which). The clonotype comes from a man aged 35-49 years who had recovered from COVID-19. The J gene is TRBJ2-3, the V gene TRBV5-4; the match to TRBD1 covers 9 bases. CDR3 sequence: CASSPGGQGSTDTQYF. The CDR3, as DNA: TGTGCCAGCAGCCCGGGGGGACAGGGTAGCACAGATACGCAGTATTTT.